This is a list of T cell receptor beta chains from one sample in a study of CD8 T cells in ankylosing spondylitis. TCRdb reprocessed the 5' RACE reads via MiXCR and lists one record per CDR3 protein. Counted here are roughly 120,000 distinct CDR3 sequences, roughly an eighth occurring once; the ten biggest clones make up 2.5% to 3.5%. The sample consisted of blood, either unsorted or a sorted T cell fraction (not recorded which). The receptor source for this set is a female donor with ankylosing spondylitis or in good health (not recorded which). Each CDR3 is given with its conserved first and last residue. A clone size is listed for some rows: how often the clone was seen (once, few, many), or a class if it is expanded.

clone_size v_call cdr3_aa
many TRBV20-1 CSARIPGQRNTIYF
few TRBV6-5 CASSYAGGSGELFF
. TRBV27 CASSLRSAYEQYF
many TRBV5-1 CASSLDGGDYNEQFF
. TRBV6-5 CASSYSGTGVYEQYF
few TRBV27 CASSSTPSRTSGRAGEQFF
many TRBV20-1 CSAVKTADTQYF
. TRBV20-1 CSARDLWTSGENEQFF
. TRBV12-3/TRBV12-4 CASSLGDIVYQETQYF
many TRBV4-2 CASSQDVGGNTEAFF
. TRBV6-5 CASSYSAGYEQYF
many TRBV3-1 CASSPDGLKAFF
few TRBV20-1 CSASPPGGRSTDTQYF
. TRBV30 CAWSAGTGAEKLFF
. TRBV7-2 CASSLAPANYGYTF
many TRBV5-1 CASSTGGTGSRSTDTEAFF
few TRBV5-1 CASSVPSSGGYNEQFF
once TRBV11-2 CASSLDFGSYEQYF
many TRBV5-1 CASSLDRLRGGDTQYF
few TRBV12-3/TRBV12-4 CASSSRGLSAPQHF
many TRBV29-1 CSVANIGGSGNTIYF
many TRBV12-3/TRBV12-4 CASSTVPNTEAFF
many TRBV6-5 CASSYSGLAGRNNEQFF
. TRBV15 CATSRWYGTGAENEQFF
. TRBV28 CASNLIPPGRHEQFF
many TRBV20-1 CSARGVSLREQYF
. TRBV12-3/TRBV12-4 CASTSGQAAYEQYF
many TRBV4-1 CASSQGALAGGHQETQYF
few TRBV12-3/TRBV12-4 CASSLGTTDQQYF
. TRBV12-3/TRBV12-4 CASRLGGSNQPQHF
. TRBV5-1 CASTERTGGSGELFF
few TRBV7-2 CASSLRRFSSTDTQYF
many TRBV20-1 CSASIPDEQYF
many TRBV20-1 CSAQTGGGANTGELFF
. TRBV5-4 CASRDGGRSTDTQYF
few TRBV5-5 CASSLGPKSSYNEQFF
many TRBV5-1 CASSPAVSPYNEQFF
few TRBV6-2/TRBV6-3 CASSYSSGTGRKTQYF
. TRBV18 CASSLLAGGEYEQYF
. TRBV7-2 CASSFPGTSGVGTQYF
. TRBV10-3 CAISVGQGPYEQYF
. TRBV3-1 CASSQNIAGGNHEQYF
. TRBV3-1 CASSQARGGTGIQYF
. TRBV10-2 CASSDINTGELFF
. TRBV20-1 CSASLLAGGPSF
many TRBV6-1 CACRLAGGQDTQYF
many TRBV29-1 CSVEPDYNEQFF
few TRBV20-1 CSARGYRDRDYGNQPQHF
. TRBV29-1 CSVENRGLYGYTF
many TRBV20-1 CSAITPGTGYEQYF
. TRBV18 CASSPATSGANVLTF
. TRBV7-3 CASSLTSAATNTGELFF
. TRBV14 CASSQLRTGVNNEQFF
. TRBV7-2 CASSSSLAADTQYF
. TRBV5-6 CASSLWDRLSGELFF
many TRBV15 CATSTQGTGANVLTF
many TRBV5-1 CASKPGTSRNEQFF
. TRBV7-7 CASSLEGLSTEAFF
many TRBV5-1 CASSFRADVNEQFF
many TRBV12-3/TRBV12-4 CASSSAGTGMQAQYF